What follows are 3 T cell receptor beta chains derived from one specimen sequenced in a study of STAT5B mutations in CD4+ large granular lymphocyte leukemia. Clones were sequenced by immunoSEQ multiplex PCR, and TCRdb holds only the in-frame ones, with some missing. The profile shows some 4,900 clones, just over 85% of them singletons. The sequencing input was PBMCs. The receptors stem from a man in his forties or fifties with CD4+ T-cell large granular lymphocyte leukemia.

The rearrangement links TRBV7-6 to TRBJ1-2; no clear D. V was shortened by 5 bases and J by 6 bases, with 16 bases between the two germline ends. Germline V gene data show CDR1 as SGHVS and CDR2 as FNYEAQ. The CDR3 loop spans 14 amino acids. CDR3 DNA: TGTGCCAGCAGCCTATACCCTTCTGGGGATGGCTACACCTTC. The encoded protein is CASSLYPSGDGYTF.

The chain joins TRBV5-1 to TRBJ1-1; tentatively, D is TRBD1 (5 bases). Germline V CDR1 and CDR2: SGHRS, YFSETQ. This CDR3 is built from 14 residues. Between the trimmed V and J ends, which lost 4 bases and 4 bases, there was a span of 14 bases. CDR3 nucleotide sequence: TGCGCCAGCAGCCCCCAGGGATCGGGCACTGAAGCTTTCTTT. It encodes CASSPQGSGTEAFF.

Here the CDR3 reads CASSYQRDYGYTF. The CDR3 nucleotides read TGTGCCAGCAGTTACCAGAGAGACTATGGCTACACCTTC. The chain combines TRBV6-6 with TRBJ1-2, with D unclear. Germline loops: CDR1 MNHNY, CDR2 SVGAGI (reference sequence). The CDR3 is made up of 13 amino acids. V was shortened by 2 bases and J by 3 bases, with 7 bases between the two germline ends.